One T cell receptor beta chain is described in this entry. What it binds is unknown. The table came from immunoSEQ multiplex PCR; TCRdb's copy has only in-frame clones and leaves some out. Of about 82,000 clones listed, 80% are singletons. This sample was included in a study of T cells in localized non-small cell lung cancer. Study-level points and caveats: Adjacent uninvolved lung tissue had the highest T cell clonality, exceeding tumor. There were a median around 57 of the top 100 tumor clones appearing in adjacent lung.

The sequence came from a man aged 40-75 years with stage II squamous cell lung carcinoma. The sample consisted of PBMCs, taken before any cancer treatment.

This CDR3 is CASSARLAGDQETQYF. CDR3 coding DNA: TGTGCCAGCAGCGCCCGACTAGCGGGGGATCAAGAGACCCAGTACTTC. The chain links TRBV9 to TRBJ2-5, with 12 positions matching TRBD2. The ends lost 3 bases at V and 2 bases at J; junction bases unmatched: 5. This CDR3 comprises 16 residues. Looked up from germline, CDR1 is SGDLS and CDR2 is YYNGEE.